These 25 T cell receptor beta chains were sequenced from one sample in a study of glioma-infiltrating T cells after dendritic cell vaccination. This table comes from immunoSEQ multiplex PCR, and its TCRdb copy is limited to in-frame clones, with some not included. This table has fewer than 90,000 clones, roughly 87% appearing once. Time point indicated: after dendritic cell vaccination, including at tumor progression/relapse. The input for sequencing was blood, taken after dendritic cell vaccination. The origin of the receptors is a human donor with glioblastoma.

This rearrangement joins TRBV5-1 to TRBJ2-5; 7 bases match TRBD2. CDR3 length: 15 residues. The germline V gene encodes CDR1 SGHRS and CDR2 YFSETQ. After removal of 3 bases from V and 1 base from J, the junction contained 6 bases not matched to a gene. The CDR3 here is CASSYRGGGQETQYF. CDR3 sequence (DNA): TGCGCCAGCAGCTACCGGGGCGGGGGCCAAGAGACCCAGTACTTC.

The genes are TRBV6-1 and TRBJ1-1; D is uncertain. From germline, CDR1 is MNHNS and CDR2 SASEGT. Between the trimmed V and J ends, which lost 2 bases and 0 bases, there was a span of 16 bases. The CDR3 runs to 17 residues. This chain's CDR3 is CASSEPGLLLLNTEAFF. CDR3 bases: TGTGCCAGCAGTGAACCCGGACTACTACTCCTGAACACTGAAGCTTTCTTT.

V gene TRBV2 combines with J gene TRBJ1-5; possible D gene TRBD1, 6 bases. CDR3 length: 14 residues. Germline V gene data show CDR1 as SNHLY and CDR2 as FYNNEI. Trimming took off 6 bases at V and 0 bases at J, with 9 bases between the two ends. CDR3 sequence (DNA): TGTGCCAGCAGGACAGGTCTTAGCAATCAGCCCCAGCATTTT. This codes for CASRTGLSNQPQHF.

The J gene is TRBJ2-2, the V gene TRBV29-1, with 12 bases identical to TRBD2. V was pared by 4 bases and J by 3 bases, with 6 bases of the junction left unmatched. Looked up from germline, CDR1 is SQVTM and CDR2 is ANQGSEA. The CDR3 extends over 16 amino acids. The CDR3 spells CSVATSGGMDTGELFF. DNA of the CDR3: TGCAGCGTTGCGACTAGCGGGGGTATGGACACCGGGGAGCTGTTTTTT.

The chain carries TRBV5-1 and TRBJ1-1; no clear D. The ends were cut back, 0 bases at V and 3 bases at J, with 9 bases in the middle. CDR3 size: 14 residues. CDR1 SGHRS and CDR2 YFSETQ come from the germline V gene. CDR3 in amino acids: CASSLEVRDTEAFF. Written as DNA, the CDR3 is TGCGCCAGCAGCTTGGAAGTACGGGACACTGAAGCTTTCTTT.

This rearrangement joins TRBV11-3 to TRBJ1-1; no clear D gene. The CDR3 is 13 amino acids. Germline V gene sequence: CDR1 SGHNT, CDR2 YENEEA. The germline V and J ends were trimmed by 5 bases and 5 bases, with 12 bases remaining between them. The CDR3 reads CASSLNGKTEAFF. Here the CDR3 DNA reads TGTGCCAGCAGCCTCAACGGGAAGACTGAAGCTTTCTTT. Based on the CDR3 plus reference TRBV11-3 and TRBJ1-1, the full variable domain is EAGVVQSPRYKIIEKKQPVAFWCNPISGHNTLYWYLQNLGQGPELLIRYENEEAVDDSQLPKDRFSAERLKGVDSTLKIQPAELGDSAVYLCASSLNGKTEAFFGQGTRLTVV.

This chain connects TRBV7-8 to TRBJ1-2; 10 bases align to TRBD1. CDR1 is SGHVS and CDR2 is FQNEAQ in the germline V gene. Trimming removed 4 bases from V and 2 bases from J; junction bases left unmatched: 7. The CDR3 length is 16 residues. In nucleotides, the CDR3 is TGTGCCAGCAGCTCCGGGACAGGGGCCTTAAACTATGGCTACACCTTC. Translated: CASSSGTGALNYGYTF.

CDR3 residues: CASSWIAGGPNNEQFF. The DNA of the CDR3 is TGTGCCAGCAGCTGGATAGCGGGGGGGCCTAATAATGAGCAGTTCTTC. The chain is built from TRBV7-3 and TRBJ2-1, with 11 nucleotides matching TRBD2. Germline V CDR1 and CDR2: SGHTA, FQGTGA. The ends lost 4 bases at V and 7 bases at J; junction bases unmatched: 9. There are 16 residues in the CDR3.

This chain joins TRBV5-1 and TRBJ1-6, with TRBD1 matching 8 bases. Germline assignment: CDR1 SGHRS and CDR2 YFSETQ. The CDR3 length is 15 residues. Unmatched junction bases numbered 4, after V lost 3 bases and J lost 5 bases. The CDR3 DNA reads as TGCGCCAGCAGCTCAATGACAGGGGATAATTCACCCCTCCACTTT. Residues: CASSSMTGDNSPLHF.

Details on this clone: One end of the junction fails to match germline, which may point to a read error. The V gene is TRBV7-7, the J gene TRBJ2-1; 7 nucleotides match TRBD2. The CDR3 sequence is 16 residues long. CDR1 and CDR2 (germline): SSHAT, FNYEAQ (reference sequence). The CDR3, as DNA: TGTGCTAGCAGCTTACGCGACCGGGGGGAGTACAATGAGCAGTTCTTC. Amino acids: CASSLRDRGEYNEQFF.

In its sample, this clone was seen a few times. The J gene is TRBJ2-3, the V gene TRBV2; TRBD1 might be the D (5 bases). The CDR3 contains 13 residues. The germline V and J ends were trimmed by 8 bases and 1 base, with 10 bases remaining between them. Germline CDR1 is SNHLY and CDR2 is FYNNEI. CDR3 amino acids: CASEETGTDTQYF. The CDR3 nucleotides are TGTGCCAGCGAGGAGACAGGCACAGATACGCAGTATTTT.

The chain links TRBV11-3 to TRBJ1-6, with a tentative D call TRBD1 (6 bases). The CDR3 extends over 13 amino acids. The germline V gene has CDR1 SGHNT and CDR2 YENEEA. V gave up 1 base and J gave up 10 bases, with 8 bases separating them. CDR3 residues: CASSLVGGSPLHF. The DNA for the CDR3 is TGTGCCAGCAGCTTAGTTGGGGGCTCACCCCTCCACTTT.

This chain uses TRBV7-2 with TRBJ2-5, with 10 bases fitting TRBD1. Germline trimming cut 5 bases from V and 7 bases from J; bases unmatched to any gene: 7. Looked up from germline, CDR1 is SGHTA and CDR2 is FQGNSA. This CDR3 spans 14 amino acids. The CDR3 nucleotides read TGTGCCAGCAGCACTCGACAGGGGGCAGGGACCCAGTACTTC. As protein: CASSTRQGAGTQYF.

V is TRBV2 and J is TRBJ2-1; D unresolved. Germline CDR1 SNHLY, CDR2 FYNNEI. CDR3 size: 13 residues. V lost 1 base and J lost 5, with 6 bases in between. CDR3 sequence: CASSEGQNNEQFF. In nucleotides, the CDR3 is TGTGCCAGCAGTGAAGGGCAAAACAATGAGCAGTTCTTC. Using reference TRBV2 and TRBJ2-1 for the parts outside the CDR3, the full variable domain is EPEVTQTPSHQVTQMGQEVILRCVPISNHLYFYWYRQILGQKVEFLVSFYNNEISEKSEIFDDQFSVERPDGSNFTLKIRSTKLEDSAMYFCASSEGQNNEQFFGPGTRLTVL.

This chain links TRBV18 with TRBJ1-2; 9 nucleotides line up with TRBD1. V lost 3 bases and J lost 3; bases outside the gene matches: 5. Germline CDR1 reads KGHSH; CDR2 reads LQKENI. The CDR3 spans 15 residues. CDR3 bases: TGTGCCAGCTCACCCTGGACAGGGGAGGACTATGGCTACACCTTC. It yields the protein CASSPWTGEDYGYTF.

CDR3 in DNA: TGTGCCAGCAGCCCACGCCAGGGCCATCAGCCCCAGCATTTT. As protein: CASSPRQGHQPQHF. The chain employs TRBV4-2 and TRBJ1-5; a weak D match, TRBD1 (5 bases). V dropped 4 bases and J dropped 5 bases, with 12 bases sitting between them. This CDR3 comprises 14 residues. Germline V gives CDR1 LGHNA, CDR2 YNFKEQ.

V and J are TRBV13 and TRBJ1-1; maybe TRBD1 (5 bases). CDR3 size: 15 residues. V shed 0 bases and J shed 5 bases, with 13 bases lying between them. Germline assignment: CDR1 PRHDT and CDR2 FYEKMQ (reference sequence). The CDR3 DNA reads TGTGCCAGCAGCTTAGGCCGTGGGGGGATAACTGAAGCTTTCTTT. This sequence encodes CASSLGRGGITEAFF. Full variable domain (outside the CDR3, taken from reference TRBV13 and TRBJ1-1): AAGVIQSPRHLIKEKRETATLKCYPIPRHDTVYWYQQGPGQDPQFLISFYEKMQSDKGSIPDRFSAQQFSDYHSELNMSSLELGDSALYFCASSLGRGGITEAFFGQGTRLTVV.

The J gene is TRBJ1-2, the V gene TRBV9; TRBD1 matches 8 bases. Germline CDR1 SGDLS, CDR2 YYNGEE. The trim removed 0 bases at V and 4 bases at J, leaving 5 bases unmatched. CDR3 size: 15 residues. The CDR3 loop reads CASSVDGDRPYGYTF. The DNA for the CDR3 is TGTGCCAGCAGCGTAGATGGGGACAGGCCCTATGGCTACACCTTC. Drawing the rest from reference TRBV9 and TRBJ1-2, the complete variable domain is DSGVTQTPKHLITATGQRVTLRCSPRSGDLSVYWYQQSLDQGLQFLIQYYNGEERAKGNILERFSAQQFPDLHSELNLSSLELGDSALYFCASSVDGDRPYGYTFGSGTRLTVV.

This chain joins TRBV7-3 and TRBJ2-3; 7 nucleotides align to TRBD2. The CDR3 totals 14 residues. With V trimmed by 1 base and J by 3 bases, 1 base remained unmatched. Germline-derived CDR1 and CDR2 are SGHTA and FQGTGA. The CDR3 nucleotides are TGTGCCAGCAGCTTAAACGGGGGGACAGATACGCAGTATTTT. Its translation is CASSLNGGTDTQYF. The complete variable domain, with remaining parts taken from reference TRBV7-3 and TRBJ2-3, reads GAGVSQTPSNKVTEKGKYVELRCDPISGHTALYWYRQSLGQGPEFLIYFQGTGAADDSGLPNDRFFAVRPEGSVSTLKIQRTERGDSAVYLCASSLNGGTDTQYFGPGTRLTVL.

V usage is TRBV5-1 and J usage is TRBJ1-6; TRBD1 matches 7 bases. V trimming: 3 bases; J trimming: 8 bases; junction bases outside the gene matches: 5. CDR3 size: 14 residues. Germline CDR1 and CDR2: SGHRS and YFSETQ. This chain's CDR3 is CASSYSGGDSPLHF. DNA of the CDR3: TGCGCCAGCAGCTACTCAGGGGGAGATTCACCCCTCCACTTT.

The rearrangement links TRBV2 to TRBJ1-1, with TRBD1 as a possible D gene (6 bases). V was trimmed by 7 bases and J by 1 base, leaving 10 bases between them. CDR3 length equals 13 residues. CDR1 is SNHLY and CDR2 is FYNNEI in the germline V gene. CDR3 nucleotide sequence: TGTGCCAGCAAGGGGGATTGGAACACTGAAGCTTTCTTT. Translating gives CASKGDWNTEAFF.

J is TRBJ2-2 and V is TRBV2; D remains ambiguous. This CDR3 spans 16 amino acids. Trimming took 1 base from V and 0 from J, leaving 9 bases between them. Germline V gives CDR1 SNHLY, CDR2 FYNNEI. The CDR3 loop reads CASSEDQASNTGELFF. The DNA of the CDR3 is TGTGCCAGCAGTGAAGATCAGGCCTCGAACACCGGGGAGCTGTTTTTT.

This clone occurred a few times. The chain uses TRBV19 and TRBJ2-3; 7 bases match TRBD2. V was pared by 7 bases and J by 6 bases, with 10 bases of the junction left unmatched. This CDR3 has 14 amino acids. The V gene's germline CDR1 is LNHDA and CDR2 SQIVND (reference sequence). DNA of the CDR3: TGTGCCAGTACCGCCGGGACTATAAAGGATACGCAGTATTTT. This codes for CASTAGTIKDTQYF. Based on the CDR3 plus reference TRBV19 and TRBJ2-3, the full variable domain is DGGITQSPKYLFRKEGQNVTLSCEQNLNHDAMYWYRQDPGQGLRLIYYSQIVNDFQKGDIAEGYSVSREKKESFPLTVTSAQKNPTAFYLCASTAGTIKDTQYFGPGTRLTVL.

The chain's CDR3 is CASSGEIRTGDNQPQHF. Written as DNA, the CDR3 is TGTGCCAGCAGTGGGGAAATTCGAACAGGGGACAATCAGCCCCAGCATTTT. The chain recombines TRBV6-1 with TRBJ1-5; 7 bases map to TRBD1. The germline V gene encodes CDR1 MNHNS and CDR2 SASEGT. This CDR3 spans 17 amino acids. V gave up 4 bases and J gave up 3 bases; unmatched junction bases: 12.

As DNA, the CDR3 is TGTGCCAGCAGCGCCCAGGACAGTCAGGGGGAAAAACTGTTTTTT. Translated: CASSAQDSQGEKLFF. The chain links TRBV9 to TRBJ1-4, with D possibly TRBD1 on 6 matching bases. There are 15 residues in the CDR3. V was cut by 3 bases and J by 8 bases, with 17 bases left in between. Germline V CDR1 and CDR2: SGDLS, YYNGEE.